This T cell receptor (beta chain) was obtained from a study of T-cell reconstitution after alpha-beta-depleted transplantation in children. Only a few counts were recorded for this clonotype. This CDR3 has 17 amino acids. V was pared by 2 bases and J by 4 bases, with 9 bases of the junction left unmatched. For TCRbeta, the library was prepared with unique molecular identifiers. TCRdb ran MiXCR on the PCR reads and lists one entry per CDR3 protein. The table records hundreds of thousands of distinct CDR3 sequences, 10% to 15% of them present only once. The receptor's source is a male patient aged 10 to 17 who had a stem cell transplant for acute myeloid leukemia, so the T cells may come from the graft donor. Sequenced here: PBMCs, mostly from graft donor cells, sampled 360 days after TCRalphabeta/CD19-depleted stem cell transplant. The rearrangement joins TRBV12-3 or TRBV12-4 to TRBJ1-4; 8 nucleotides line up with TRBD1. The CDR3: CASSLWSGGAINEKLFF. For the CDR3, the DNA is TGTGCCAGCAGTTTATGGTCAGGGGGCGCGATTAATGAAAAACTGTTTTTT.